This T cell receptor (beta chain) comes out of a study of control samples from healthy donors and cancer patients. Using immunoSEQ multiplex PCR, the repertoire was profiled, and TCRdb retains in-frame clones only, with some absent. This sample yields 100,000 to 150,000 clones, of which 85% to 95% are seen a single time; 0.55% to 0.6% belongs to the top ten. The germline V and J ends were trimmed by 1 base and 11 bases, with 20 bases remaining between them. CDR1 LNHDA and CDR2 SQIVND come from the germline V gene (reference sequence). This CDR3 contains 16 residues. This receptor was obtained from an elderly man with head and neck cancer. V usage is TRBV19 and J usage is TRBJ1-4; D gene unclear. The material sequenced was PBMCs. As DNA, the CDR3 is TGTGCCAGTAGTATAGTGACGGCAATAAATCCTGGCAAACTGTTTTTT. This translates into CASSIVTAINPGKLFF.